This TCR beta chain was found in a study of Graves' ophthalmopathy and Graves' hyperthyroidism. At the level of the study: The study drew peripheral blood at initial diagnosis, before any treatment. Findings and caveats of the study: Blood contained most expanded thyroid clonotypes exceeding 0.001 frequency.

With V trimmed by 6 bases and J by 8 bases, 8 bases remained unmatched. Germline V gene sequence: CDR1 SGHTA, CDR2 FQGNSA. This CDR3 is 13 amino acids long. RNA transcripts were the template, and TCR beta CDR3 regions were amplified from them. HTBI primers served in a first-round RT-PCR, which a second-round multiplex PCR followed. TCRdb re-called the multiplex PCR reads with MiXCR, one entry per CDR3 protein. The top ten clones hold roughly 46% of a sample with approximately 700,000 distinct CDR3 sequences, 35% to 50% of them seen once. Many counts were recorded for this clonotype. The antigen remains unidentified. Lactation, pregnancy, uncontrolled infections and other autoimmune diseases were all grounds for excluding patients. From fresh peripheral blood, 10 ml in volume, the PBMCs were obtained.

This chain links TRBV7-2 with TRBJ1-1; TRBD1 matches at 8 bases. This TCR was sampled from an adult man with Graves' ophthalmopathy. Sequencing used peripheral blood. The CDR3 reads CASSIRDRTEAFF. CDR3 sequence (DNA): TGTGCCAGCAGTATCCGGGACAGGACCGAAGCTTTCTTT.